These 4 T cell receptor beta chains were all obtained from the same sample, sequenced in a study of T cell repertoires in cytomegalovirus infection. TCRdb reprocessed the reads via MiXCR and lists one record per CDR3 protein. This sample has 500,000 or so distinct CDR3 sequences; more than 15% occur once, and the top ten carry about 24%. Sequencing was done on a sample of CD8+ T cells from PBMCs. The receptors shown here come from a human donor in good health (CMV status not recorded). Some clones in this sample may be carry-over from other donors' samples.

Comments on this clonotype: This sequence may be a read error, since a much larger clone differs from it by one base. The rearrangement links TRBV19 to TRBJ2-1, with a weak D call TRBD1 (5 bases). Trimming removed 9 bases from V and 2 bases from J, with 14 bases in between. Germline CDR1 and CDR2: LNHDA and SQIVND (reference sequence). The CDR3 is 14 residues long. CDR3 region: CASVQVLTYNEQFF. Here the CDR3 DNA reads TGTGCCAGCGTACAGGTTCTCACCTACAATGAGCAGTTCTTC. Based on the CDR3 plus reference TRBV19 and TRBJ2-1, the full variable domain is DGGITQSPKYLFRKEGQNVTLSCEQNLNHDAMYWYRQDPGQGLRLIYYSQIVNDFQKGDIAEGYSVSREKKESFPLTVTSAQKNPTAFYLCASVQVLTYNEQFFGPGTRLTVL.

This clonotype was seen repeatedly, ten times or more. The rearrangement links TRBV10-3 to TRBJ2-3; TRBD2 agrees at 7 bases. The CDR3 loop spans 13 amino acids. CDR1 ENHRY and CDR2 SYGVKD come from the germline V gene. The V and J ends lost 4 bases and 6 bases, in that order; junction bases with no gene match: 4. The CDR3 region is CAISGGGADTQYF. DNA for the CDR3: TGTGCCATCAGTGGGGGAGGGGCGGATACGCAGTATTTT.

This clonotype was counted only a few times. The chain uses TRBV14 and TRBJ1-2; D not resolved. Trimming took off 2 bases at V and 6 bases at J, with 10 bases between the two ends. This CDR3 comprises 13 residues. The germline V gene has CDR1 SGHDN and CDR2 FVKESK. In DNA form, the CDR3 reads TGTGCCAGCAGCCAATTGGTGAGGGATGGCTACACCTTC. It translates to CASSQLVRDGYTF.

At least ten counts were recorded for this clonotype. The chain recombines TRBV27 with TRBJ2-1; TRBD2 is a possible D gene (6 bases). The germline V and J ends were trimmed by 5 bases and 3 bases, with 14 bases remaining between them. CDR3 length equals 15 residues. Germline-derived CDR1 and CDR2 are MNHEY and SMNVEV (reference sequence). The CDR3 region has the DNA TGTGCCAGCAGTCCCCTACTAGCAGACTACAATGAGCAGTTCTTC. It encodes CASSPLLADYNEQFF.